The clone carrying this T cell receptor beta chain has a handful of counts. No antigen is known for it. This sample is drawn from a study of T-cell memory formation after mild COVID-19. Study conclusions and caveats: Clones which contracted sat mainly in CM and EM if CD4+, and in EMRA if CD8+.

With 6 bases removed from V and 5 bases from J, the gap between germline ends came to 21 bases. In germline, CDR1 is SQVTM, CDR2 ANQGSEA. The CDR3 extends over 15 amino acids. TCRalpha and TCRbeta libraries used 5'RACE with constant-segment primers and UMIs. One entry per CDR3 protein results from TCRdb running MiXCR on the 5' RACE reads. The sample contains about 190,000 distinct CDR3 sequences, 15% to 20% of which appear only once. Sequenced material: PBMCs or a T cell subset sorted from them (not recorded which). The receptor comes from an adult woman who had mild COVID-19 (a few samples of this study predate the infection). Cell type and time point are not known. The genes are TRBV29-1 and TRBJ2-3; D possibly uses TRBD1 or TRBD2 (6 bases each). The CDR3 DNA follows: TGCAGCGTGGGCGGGACACTCAATCGAGGAGATACGCAGTATTTT. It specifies CSVGGTLNRGDTQYF.